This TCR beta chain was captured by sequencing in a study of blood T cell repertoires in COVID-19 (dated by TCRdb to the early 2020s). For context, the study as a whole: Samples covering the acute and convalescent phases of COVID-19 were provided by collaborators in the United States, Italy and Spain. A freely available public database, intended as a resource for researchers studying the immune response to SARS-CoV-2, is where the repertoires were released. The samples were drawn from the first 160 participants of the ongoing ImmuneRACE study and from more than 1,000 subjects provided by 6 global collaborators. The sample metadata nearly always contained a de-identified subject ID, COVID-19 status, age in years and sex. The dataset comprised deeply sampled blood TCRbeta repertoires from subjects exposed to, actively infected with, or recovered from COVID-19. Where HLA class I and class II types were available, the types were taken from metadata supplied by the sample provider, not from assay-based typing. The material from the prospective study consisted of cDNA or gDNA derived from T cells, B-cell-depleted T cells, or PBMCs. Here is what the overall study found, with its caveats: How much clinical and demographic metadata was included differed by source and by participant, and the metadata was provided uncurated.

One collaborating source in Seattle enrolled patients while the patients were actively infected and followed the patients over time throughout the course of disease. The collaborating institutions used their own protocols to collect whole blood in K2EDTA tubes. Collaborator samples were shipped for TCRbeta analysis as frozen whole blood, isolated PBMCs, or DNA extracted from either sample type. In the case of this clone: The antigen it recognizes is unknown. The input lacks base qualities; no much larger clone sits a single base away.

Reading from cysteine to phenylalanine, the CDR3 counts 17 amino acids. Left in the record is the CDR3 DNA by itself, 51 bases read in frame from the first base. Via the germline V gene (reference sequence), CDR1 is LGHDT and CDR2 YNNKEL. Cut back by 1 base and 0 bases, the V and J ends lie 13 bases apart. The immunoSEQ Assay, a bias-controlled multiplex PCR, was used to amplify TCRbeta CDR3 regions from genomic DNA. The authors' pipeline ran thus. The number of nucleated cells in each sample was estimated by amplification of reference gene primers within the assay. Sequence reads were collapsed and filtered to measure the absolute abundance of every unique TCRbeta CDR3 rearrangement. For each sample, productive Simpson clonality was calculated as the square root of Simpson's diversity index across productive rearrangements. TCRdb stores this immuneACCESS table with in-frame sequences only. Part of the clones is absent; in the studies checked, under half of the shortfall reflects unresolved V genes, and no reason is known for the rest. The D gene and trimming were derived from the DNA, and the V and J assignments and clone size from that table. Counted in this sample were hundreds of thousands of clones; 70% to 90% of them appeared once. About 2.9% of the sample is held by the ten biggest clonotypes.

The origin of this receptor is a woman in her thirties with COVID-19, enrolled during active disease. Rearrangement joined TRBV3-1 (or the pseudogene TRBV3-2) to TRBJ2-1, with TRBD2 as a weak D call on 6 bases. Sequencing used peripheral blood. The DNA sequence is TGTGCCAGCAGCCAAGCGAGGACCGGGAGCTCCTACAATGAGCAGTTCTTC. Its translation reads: CASSQARTGSSYNEQFF.